This TCR beta chain emerged from a study of shared T cell receptors in the human thymus. Profiling relied on immunoSEQ multiplex PCR, and the TCRdb table lists in-frame clones only, not all of them. The table lists about 610,000 clones, roughly 90% of them singletons, with 0.008% to 0.011% in the top ten. The sample also formed part of further work on human thymus T cells.

Sequencing was performed on thymocytes. The sequence came from a boy in the first two years of life with a congenital heart defect.

The CDR3 nucleotides read TGTGCCAGCAGTGAGGGACTGATCTATGGCTACACCTTC. Protein sequence: CASSEGLIYGYTF. The J gene is TRBJ1-2, the V gene TRBV6-4; TRBD1 might be the D (5 bases). The CDR3 runs to 13 residues. V gave up 3 bases and J gave up 4 bases, with 9 bases separating them. Germline CDR1 and CDR2: MRHNA and SNTAGT.